The 12 T cell receptor beta chains below all came from one sample that was sequenced in a study of blood T cells in healthy people across ages. The authors ran a second PCR of about 7 to 11 cycles using a sample-barcoded 5' primer and a J-beta primer mix. TCRdb redid the calling of the 5' RACE reads with MiXCR, one entry per CDR3 protein. The sample holds around 1.7 million distinct CDR3 sequences, 28% seen once. The sequenced sample was blood. The receptors were gathered from a woman aged 30 to 39 in good health.

This clonotype was observed many times. The rearrangement links TRBV7-3 to TRBJ2-5, with 9 positions matching TRBD2. With 5 bases clipped from V and 5 bases from J, the junction kept 9 bases outside the gene matches. There are 15 residues in the CDR3. Germline CDR1 SGHTA, CDR2 FQGTGA. CDR3 in amino acids: CASSQGGGGAETQYF. CDR3 nucleotide sequence: TGTGCCAGCAGCCAAGGGGGCGGGGGGGCCGAGACCCAGTACTTC.

The chain joins TRBV5-1 to TRBJ2-2, with 10 bases fitting TRBD1. The junction had 8 bases not matched to a gene; V was cut back by 5 bases and J by 7 bases. This CDR3 is built from 15 residues. The V gene's germline CDR1 is SGHRS and CDR2 YFSETQ. CDR3 in amino acids: CASSGPGQGHGELFF. The DNA for the CDR3 is TGCGCCAGCAGTGGGCCGGGACAGGGGCACGGGGAGCTGTTTTTT. Looking up the rest from reference TRBV5-1 and TRBJ2-2 gives the full variable domain: KAGVTQTPRYLIKTRGQQVTLSCSPISGHRSVSWYQQTPGQGLQFLFEYFSETQRNKGNFPGRFSGRQFSNSRSEMNVSTLELGDSALYLCASSGPGQGHGELFFGEGSRLTVL.

V and J are TRBV7-9 and TRBJ1-1; D is unresolved. Germline V gives CDR1 SEHNR, CDR2 FQNEAQ (reference sequence). The CDR3 covers 13 residues. The V gene lost 6 bases and the J gene lost 3 bases, with 11 bases spanning the gap. The CDR3 here is CASRPYSYTEAFF. For the CDR3, the DNA is TGTGCCAGCAGACCATACAGTTACACTGAAGCTTTCTTT. Full variable domain (missing parts from reference TRBV7-9 and TRBJ1-1): DTGVSQNPRHKITKRGQNVTFRCDPISEHNRLYWYRQTLGQGPEFLTYFQNEAQLEKSRLLSDRFSAERPKGSFSTLEIQRTEQGDSAMYLCASRPYSYTEAFFGQGTRLTVV.

The CDR3 protein is CASSEQVPPREFF. In DNA form, the CDR3 reads TGTGCCAGCAGCGAGCAGGTTCCTCCCCGGGAGTTCTTC. The chain links TRBV27 to TRBJ2-1; D is uncertain. Trimming pared 6 bases from V and 14 bases from J, leaving 20 bases between. CDR3 length: 13 amino acids. CDR1 and CDR2 from the germline V gene are MNHEY and SMNVEV (reference sequence).

A few counts support this clonotype. The J gene is TRBJ2-6, the V gene TRBV2; D could derive from TRBD1 or TRBD2 (5 bases each). Germline V gene data show CDR1 as SNHLY and CDR2 as FYNNEI. The CDR3 consists of 17 residues. With 6 bases removed from V and 0 bases from J, the gap between germline ends came to 15 bases. In nucleotides, the CDR3 is TGTGCCAGCAGCCGGGTGGGGGAATCCTCTGGGGCCAACGTCCTGACTTTC. Its protein product is CASSRVGESSGANVLTF. The variable domain in full, with the rest retrieved from reference TRBV2 and TRBJ2-6, is EPEVTQTPSHQVTQMGQEVILRCVPISNHLYFYWYRQILGQKVEFLVSFYNNEISEKSEIFDDQFSVERPDGSNFTLKIRSTKLEDSAMYFCASSRVGESSGANVLTFGAGSRLTVL.

This clonotype showed up just a few times. A junction boundary mismatches the germline segment, possibly from a read error. The chain recombines TRBV4-1 with TRBJ2-6, with D possibly matching TRBD1 (5 bases). This CDR3 contains 14 residues. CDR1 MGHRA and CDR2 YSYEKL come from the germline V gene. The CDR3 DNA reads as TGCGCCAGCAGCCAAGATTCTGGGGCCAACGTCCCGACTTTC. This translates into CASSQDSGANVPTF.

V gene TRBV30 combines with J gene TRBJ2-1, with 11 positions matching TRBD2. V lost 2 bases, J lost 8 bases, and 2 bases stayed unmatched. CDR1 and CDR2 from the germline V gene are GTSNPN and SVGIG (reference sequence). This CDR3 is built from 13 residues. CDR3 sequence reads: CAWSLGLADEQFF. The CDR3 DNA follows: TGTGCCTGGAGTTTGGGACTAGCGGATGAGCAGTTCTTC. The variable domain in full, completed from reference TRBV30 and TRBJ2-1, reads SQTIHQWPATLVQPVGSPLSLECTVEGTSNPNLYWYRQAAGRGLQLLFYSVGIGQISSEVPQNLSASRPQDRQFILSSKKLLLSDSGFYLCAWSLGLADEQFFGPGTRLTVL.

The table lists this clonotype with a count of one. This may be a read error: a much more frequent sequence differs by one nucleotide. The chain couples TRBV20-1 to TRBJ2-5; no clear D gene. Per the germline V gene, CDR1 is DFQATT and CDR2 is SNEGSKA (reference sequence). This CDR3 is 12 amino acids long. V lost 6 bases to trimming and J lost 11 bases, with 19 bases between them. CDR3 sequence: CSASGRNNEQYF. The CDR3 DNA is TGCAGTGCATCCGGCCGTAACAATGAGCAGTACTTC.

The genes are TRBV20-1 and TRBJ2-1; 14 bases match TRBD2. This CDR3 has 15 residues. Germline values: CDR1 DFQATT, CDR2 SNEGSKA (reference sequence). Unmatched junction bases numbered 7, after V lost 4 bases and J lost 8 bases. The CDR3 region is CSANPGTSGSYEQFF. The CDR3 DNA reads as TGCAGTGCTAACCCCGGGACTAGCGGGAGCTATGAGCAGTTCTTC.

This clonotype occurred a few times. The chain employs TRBV12-3 or TRBV12-4 and TRBJ1-1; D unresolved. Trimming took 6 bases from V and 4 from J, leaving 12 bases between them. This CDR3 comprises 13 residues. This chain's CDR3 is CASRSTRSTEAFF. In DNA, the CDR3 is TGTGCCAGCAGGTCGACACGGTCCACTGAAGCTTTCTTT.

This clonotype has just a few counts. The gene calls are TRBV7-9 and TRBJ2-5; TRBD1 aligns across 9 bases. The length of the CDR3 is 15 residues. Germline V gives CDR1 SEHNR, CDR2 FQNEAQ (reference sequence). J lost 5 bases, V lost 5 bases, and 9 bases had no gene match. The CDR3 coding sequence is TGTGCCAGCAGCCCAGGACAGGGGTTTTCGGAGACCCAGTACTTC. This sequence encodes CASSPGQGFSETQYF.

This chain links TRBV7-2 with TRBJ2-1; unclear D gene. The V and J ends lost 2 bases and 6 bases respectively, with 11 bases between them. There are 14 residues in the CDR3. Germline CDR1 and CDR2: SGHTA and FQGNSA. Here the CDR3 reads CASSLPSRLNEQFF. The DNA of the CDR3 is TGTGCCAGCAGCTTACCGAGCCGTCTCAATGAGCAGTTCTTC.